A single sample is the source of the 4 T cell receptor beta chains below, sequenced in a study of blood T cell repertoires in COVID-19. The protocol was immunoSEQ multiplex PCR, while the TCRdb copy is restricted to in-frame clones and leaves out a portion. The data hold approximately 160,000 clones, with around four fifths observed a single time. The sample comprised peripheral blood. All receptors derive from a woman aged 80 or older with active or convalescent COVID-19.

The chain carries TRBV9 and TRBJ2-2, with D tentatively TRBD2 (5 bases). With 4 bases removed from V and 3 bases from J, the gap between germline ends came to 19 bases. The CDR3 totals 17 residues. Germline CDR1 SGDLS, CDR2 YYNGEE. Written as DNA, the CDR3 is TGTGCCAGCAGCCCTAGAGGACTTTCCTTTGACACCGGGGAGCTGTTTTTT. This translates into CASSPRGLSFDTGELFF.

This clone was observed a few times. The CDR3 DNA reads TGCGCCAGCAGCCCCCTGGGACAGGCGAACACTGAAGCTTTCTTT. As protein: CASSPLGQANTEAFF. V is TRBV4-1 and J is TRBJ1-1; 8 nucleotides match TRBD1. V shed 4 bases and J 1 base; nucleotides not matched to a gene: 5. This CDR3 region has 15 residues. Per germline, CDR1 MGHRA and CDR2 YSYEKL.

This clone was seen a single time. This chain connects TRBV19 to TRBJ2-3, with 8 bases identical to TRBD2. The CDR3 consists of 16 residues. Germline CDR1 reads LNHDA; CDR2 reads SQIVND (reference sequence). Unmatched junction bases numbered 7, after V lost 5 bases and J lost 0 bases. CDR3 sequence: CASSSRGGGSTDTQYF. Here the CDR3 DNA reads TGTGCCAGTAGTTCCCGGGGGGGAGGGAGCACAGATACGCAGTATTTT.

V is TRBV11-3 and J is TRBJ2-1, with 15 bases aligning to TRBD2. This CDR3 has 14 amino acids. Trimming took 4 bases from V and 14 from J; bases not matched to a gene: 6. Germline CDR1 SGHNT, CDR2 YENEEA. The CDR3 loop reads CASSSGTSGGREFF. The DNA for the CDR3 is TGTGCCAGCAGCTCGGGGACTAGCGGGGGGAGAGAGTTCTTC.